This passage covers 2 T cell receptor beta chains from one sample sequenced in a study of PD-1 blockade in classical Hodgkin lymphoma. Time point defined: cycle 4 day 1 (C4D1), after six to seven weeks of nivolumab. Each of the patients experienced relapse following autologous stem cell transplantation, and their brentuximab vedotin exposure differed. Clones were sequenced by immunoSEQ multiplex PCR, and TCRdb holds only the in-frame ones, with some missing. There are nearly 20,000 clones in the sample; 60% to 85% occur only once, and 40% lies in the top ten. The sample here was peripheral blood mononuclear cells (PBMCs), taken before the fourth cycle of nivolumab. Every receptor here comes from a human donor with classical Hodgkin lymphoma.

This chain links TRBV6-6 with TRBJ2-7, with 8 bases identical to TRBD2. Germline-derived CDR1 and CDR2 are MNHNY and SVGAGI (reference sequence). The trim removed 8 bases at V and 6 bases at J, leaving 6 bases unmatched. CDR3 length: 12 residues. In nucleotides, the CDR3 is TGTGCCAGCTGCCGGGAGGGCTCCGAGCAGTACTTC. Amino acids: CASCREGSEQYF.

The gene calls are TRBV29-1 and TRBJ2-1; 14 bases map to TRBD2. Germline CDR1 is SQVTM and CDR2 is ANQGSEA. This CDR3 has 15 residues. V was pared by 7 bases and J by 0 bases, with 2 bases of the junction left unmatched. The CDR3 DNA reads TGCAGCGCCGGGACTAGCGGGAGCTCCTACAATGAGCAGTTCTTC. Its protein product is CSAGTSGSSYNEQFF.